Given below is one TCR beta chain in context. Its antigen remains unknown. From germline, CDR1 is SGHNT and CDR2 YYREEE (reference sequence). V lost 10 bases to trimming and J lost 4 bases, with 14 bases between them. The CDR3 is 13 residues long. The source of the sample is a study of shared clonotypes between healthy human individuals. Donors comprised only Caucasian adults living in Nashville, Tennessee. This table comes from immunoSEQ multiplex PCR, and its TCRdb copy is limited to in-frame clones, with some not included. The sample has about 360,000 clones; more than 60% are singletons. Study outcomes and limitations: Naive CD4 clonotype sharing across several donors was roughly 5%.

Sequenced sample: memory CD4+ T cells sorted from blood. Subset reported: CD45RA-negative fraction. This sequence was found in a man in his thirties or forties in good health. This sequence joins TRBV5-4 and TRBJ1-4; D is possibly TRBD1 (6 bases). In nucleotides, the CDR3 is TGTGCCCCGGACAGCCCTGTTAATGAAAAACTGTTTTTT. It codes for CAPDSPVNEKLFF.